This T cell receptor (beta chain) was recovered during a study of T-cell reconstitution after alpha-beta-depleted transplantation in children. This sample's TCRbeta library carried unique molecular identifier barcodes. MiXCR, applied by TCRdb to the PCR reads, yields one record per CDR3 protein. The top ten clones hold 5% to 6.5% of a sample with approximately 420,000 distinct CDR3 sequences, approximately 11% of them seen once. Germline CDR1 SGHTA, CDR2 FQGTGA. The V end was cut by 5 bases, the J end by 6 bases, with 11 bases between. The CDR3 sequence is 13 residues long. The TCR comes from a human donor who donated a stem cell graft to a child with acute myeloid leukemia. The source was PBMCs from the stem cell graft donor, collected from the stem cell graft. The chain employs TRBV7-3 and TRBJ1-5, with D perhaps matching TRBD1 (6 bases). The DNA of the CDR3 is TGTGCCAGCAGCAAAGGAGGGGGTCAGCCCCAGCATTTT. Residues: CASSKGGGQPQHF.